What follows are 14 T cell receptor beta chains derived from one specimen sequenced in a study of T cells in Graves' hyperthyroidism and ophthalmopathy. Amplified TCR beta CDR3 regions derived from RNA transcripts. The HTBI set primed first-round TCR CDR3 RT-PCR. TCRdb independently ran MiXCR on the multiplex PCR reads; one entry per CDR3 protein. The sample lists over 700,000 distinct CDR3 sequences; 18% were seen once. The sequencing input was blood. The source is a woman aged 50 to 65 with Graves' hyperthyroidism that later progressed to Graves' ophthalmopathy.

The sample holds many counts of this clonotype. The chain combines TRBV7-8 with TRBJ2-5; D not certain. Germline loops: CDR1 SGHVS, CDR2 FQNEAQ. V lost 1 base and J lost 2, with 11 bases in between. The CDR3 totals 15 residues. The CDR3 DNA reads as TGTGCCAGCAGCTTAGTCCGCCCGATACAAGAGACCCAGTACTTC. It translates to CASSLVRPIQETQYF. The entire variable domain, with the rest obtained from reference TRBV7-8 and TRBJ2-5, is as follows: GAGVSQSPRYKVAKRGQDVALRCDPISGHVSLFWYQQALGQGPEFLTYFQNEAQLDKSGLPSDRFFAERPEGSVSTLKIQRTQQEDSAVYLCASSLVRPIQETQYFGPGTRLLVL.

Note on this clonotype: Since a much larger clone is just one base distant, this may be a read error. The CDR3 is CASTGDGICGYTF. The CDR3 DNA reads TGTGCCAGCACCGGGGACGGAATCTGTGGCTACACCTTC. The chain has TRBV11-3 and TRBJ1-2, with D possibly matching TRBD1 (5 bases). Trimming removed 7 bases at V and 7 bases at J, with 16 bases between. The CDR3 has 13 amino acids. Germline V gene sequence: CDR1 SGHNT, CDR2 YENEEA.

The J gene is TRBJ2-1, the V gene TRBV6-4; the match to TRBD2 covers 7 bases. This CDR3 is 13 amino acids long. In germline, CDR1 is MRHNA, CDR2 SNTAGT. J gave up 6 bases and V 6 bases, and 5 bases lay outside the gene matches. The chain's CDR3 is CASRAPGGNEQFF. CDR3 bases: TGTGCCAGCAGAGCCCCGGGGGGCAATGAGCAGTTCTTC.

The table lists this clonotype with many counts. The chain links TRBV5-1 to TRBJ1-1; 8 positions match TRBD1. This CDR3 region has 14 residues. V dropped 0 bases and J dropped 8; count of bases not matched to a gene: 6. Per germline, CDR1 SGHRS and CDR2 YFSETQ. The CDR3 bases are TGCGCCAGCAGCTTGGGAGGCAGGGGGCGAGAAGCTTTCTTT. Its protein product is CASSLGGRGREAFF.

This clonotype has a count of ten or more. The gene calls are TRBV6-5 and TRBJ1-2; 11 bases match TRBD1. CDR1 and CDR2 from the germline V gene are MNHEY and SVGAGI. V lost 0 bases to trimming and J lost 7 bases; unmatched junction nucleotides: 7. The CDR3 runs 16 residues. CDR3 sequence reads: CASSYSSLGTGGGYTF. The CDR3 DNA follows: TGTGCCAGCAGTTACTCCTCCCTTGGGACAGGGGGTGGCTACACCTTC.

This clonotype was counted only a few times. The chain is built from TRBV20-1 and TRBJ2-5; possibly TRBD1 for D (5 bases). The germline CDR1 and CDR2 sequences are DFQATT and SNEGSKA (reference sequence). There are 15 residues in the CDR3. The V gene lost 3 bases and the J gene lost 2 bases, with 16 bases spanning the gap. The CDR3 sequence: CSARNADSRQETQYF. The CDR3 nucleotides read TGCAGTGCTAGGAATGCAGACAGTAGGCAAGAGACCCAGTACTTC.

This clonotype was observed once. The J gene is TRBJ2-1, the V gene TRBV5-4; 10 bases map to TRBD2. The V gene's germline CDR1 is SGHNT and CDR2 YYREEE (reference sequence). V dropped 4 bases and J dropped 9; count of bases not matched to a gene: 10. The CDR3 runs 15 residues. In DNA, the CDR3 is TGTGCCAGCAGCCTTAGCGGGGGGACGCTCGGTGAGCAGTTCTTC. Its translation is CASSLSGGTLGEQFF.

This clonotype has at least ten counts. The rearrangement uses TRBV29-1 and TRBJ1-1; TRBD1 aligns across 7 bases. CDR3 length equals 13 residues. J lost 3 bases, V lost 4 bases, and 5 bases had no gene match. Germline CDR1 is SQVTM and CDR2 is ANQGSEA. In DNA, the CDR3 is TGCAGCGTTGCGGGACAGAGGGACACTGAAGCTTTCTTT. Translated, it gives CSVAGQRDTEAFF. The full variable domain, rest sourced from reference TRBV29-1 and TRBJ1-1, is SAVISQKPSRDICQRGTSLTIQCQVDSQVTMMFWYRQQPGQSLTLIATANQGSEATYESGFVIDKFPISRPNLTFSTLTVSNMSPEDSSIYLCSVAGQRDTEAFFGQGTRLTVV.

The chain carries TRBV5-8 and TRBJ1-1; D gene uncertain. Germline V gene sequence: CDR1 SGHTS, CDR2 YDEGEE. CDR3 size: 12 residues. The V gene lost 6 bases and the J gene lost 7 bases, with 13 bases spanning the gap. CDR3 coding DNA: TGTGCCAGCAATCTGGAAGGTGGTGAAGCTTTCTTT. This codes for CASNLEGGEAFF.

This clonotype was seen at least ten times. This rearrangement joins TRBV11-2 to TRBJ2-7; D may be TRBD1 or TRBD2 (5 bases each). The V end lost 2 bases, the J end lost 2 bases, and 13 bases lay between the germline ends. The CDR3 has 15 amino acids. Germline assignment: CDR1 SGHAT and CDR2 FQNNGV. The CDR3 spells CASSLILQGPYEQYF. CDR3 DNA sequence: TGTGCCAGCAGCTTAATCCTGCAGGGACCCTACGAGCAGTACTTC.

This clonotype was counted at least ten times. This chain uses TRBV5-1 with TRBJ2-3; D is perhaps TRBD1 or TRBD2 (5 bases each). The germline V and J ends were trimmed by 4 bases and 0 bases, with 9 bases remaining between them. The CDR3 loop spans 14 amino acids. Germline V CDR1 and CDR2: SGHRS, YFSETQ. The CDR3 nucleotides read TGCGCCAGCAGCCGGGACGGGAGCACAGATACGCAGTATTTT. Encoded protein: CASSRDGSTDTQYF. The full variable domain, completed using reference TRBV5-1 and TRBJ2-3, is KAGVTQTPRYLIKTRGQQVTLSCSPISGHRSVSWYQQTPGQGLQFLFEYFSETQRNKGNFPGRFSGRQFSNSRSEMNVSTLELGDSALYLCASSRDGSTDTQYFGPGTRLTVL.

The rearrangement links TRBV10-3 to TRBJ2-1; TRBD2 aligns across 9 bases. Germline trimming cut 0 bases from V and 8 bases from J; bases unmatched to any gene: 17. CDR3 length: 19 amino acids. Germline loops: CDR1 ENHRY, CDR2 SYGVKD. The CDR3 DNA sequence: TGTGCCATCAGTGAGTCGACTAGCGGACGGGGAAGTACGCGCGATGAGCAGTTCTTC. Residues: CAISESTSGRGSTRDEQFF.

The chain carries TRBV7-9 and TRBJ1-5; 7 bases are a match to TRBD1. The CDR3 length is 16 residues. From germline, CDR1 is SEHNR and CDR2 FQNEAQ (reference sequence). The V gene end was trimmed by 5 bases and the J gene end by 5 bases; junction bases not matched to a gene: 12. The CDR3 DNA is TGTGCCAGCAGCCCCGAGGGGCGCGGACAGGATCAGCCCCAGCATTTT. This codes for CASSPEGRGQDQPQHF.

This clonotype has at least ten counts. This chain uses TRBV3-1 with TRBJ2-2; no definite D call. Germline values: CDR1 LGHDT, CDR2 YNNKEL (reference sequence). V lost 3 bases to trimming and J lost 4 bases, with 6 bases between them. The CDR3 is 13 amino acids. The chain's CDR3 is CASSQASTGELFF. Here the CDR3 DNA reads TGTGCCAGCAGCCAGGCCAGCACCGGGGAGCTGTTTTTT.